One sample yielded the 9 T cell receptor beta chains listed below, sequenced in a study of identical twins. Via MiXCR, TCRdb re-called the 5' RACE reads, giving one row per CDR3 protein. The sample yields around 240,000 distinct CDR3 sequences, about 11% seen once. The sample was memory T cells sorted from blood. The receptors stem from a middle-aged man in good health.

This clonotype came up a few times. The CDR3 loop reads CAIRLSGSKEQFF. The CDR3 DNA is TGTGCCATCAGACTCAGCGGGAGTAAGGAGCAGTTCTTC. The chain joins TRBV10-3 to TRBJ2-1, with 8 bases fitting TRBD2. The CDR3 sequence is 13 residues long. Germline-derived CDR1 and CDR2 are ENHRY and SYGVKD. V shed 6 bases and J 10 bases; nucleotides not matched to a gene: 8.

The table lists this clonotype with a few counts. The V and J genes are TRBV7-9 and TRBJ2-3; 11 nucleotides align to TRBD2. The V segment lost 4 bases and the J segment 3 bases; nucleotides outside the gene matches: 9. CDR3 size: 17 residues. CDR1 SEHNR and CDR2 FQNEAQ come from the germline V gene (reference sequence). CDR3 nucleotide sequence: TGTGCCAGCAGCTCTTGGACTAGCGGGCGACTGACAGATACGCAGTATTTT. It translates to CASSSWTSGRLTDTQYF.

This clonotype was detected only a few times. The chain has TRBV20-1 and TRBJ2-1; 8 nucleotides line up with TRBD2. CDR1 and CDR2 (germline): DFQATT, SNEGSKA (reference sequence). Losses at the gene ends were 3 bases for V and 10 bases for J; bases not matched to a gene: 14. This CDR3 has 15 amino acids. DNA for the CDR3: TGCAGTGCTAGCGAATTCGGGGGGGCCCAGGAGGAGCAGTTCTTC. Its translation is CSASEFGGAQEEQFF.

This clonotype showed up just a few times. V and J are TRBV5-6 and TRBJ2-7; D not resolved. V was clipped by 1 base and J by 0 bases, with 8 bases between them. The CDR3 covers 14 residues. Per the germline V gene, CDR1 is SGHDT and CDR2 is YYEEEE. CDR3 sequence reads: CASSLMAVSYEQYF. CDR3 DNA sequence: TGTGCCAGCAGCTTGATGGCGGTCTCCTACGAGCAGTACTTC.

This clonotype was counted a few times. The rearrangement uses TRBV7-2 and TRBJ1-5; D is perhaps TRBD1 (6 bases). Trimming took 5 bases from V and 3 from J, leaving 14 bases between them. From germline, CDR1 is SGHTA and CDR2 FQGNSA. The CDR3 runs 15 residues. CDR3 region: CASSRQGSLNQPQHF. The DNA of the CDR3 is TGTGCCAGCAGCCGCCAGGGGTCCCTCAATCAGCCCCAGCATTTT. Filled out from reference TRBV7-2 and TRBJ1-5, the complete variable domain reads GAGVSQSPSNKVTEKGKDVELRCDPISGHTALYWYRQSLGQGLEFLIYFQGNSAPDKSGLPSDRFSAERTGGSVSTLTIQRTQQEDSAVYLCASSRQGSLNQPQHFGDGTRLSIL.

This clonotype has at least ten counts. The rearrangement links TRBV7-2 to TRBJ1-5, with D unresolved. With 5 bases removed from V and 0 bases from J, the gap between germline ends came to 11 bases. CDR3 size: 15 residues. The germline CDR1 and CDR2 sequences are SGHTA and FQGNSA. CDR3 sequence reads: CASSPTGSSNQPQHF. CDR3 bases: TGTGCCAGCAGCCCCACCGGCAGTAGCAATCAGCCCCAGCATTTT.

This clonotype turned up a few times. The chain uses TRBV18 and TRBJ2-3; 7 bases match TRBD2. Germline trimming cut 2 bases from V and 5 bases from J; bases unmatched to any gene: 1. The germline V gene encodes CDR1 KGHSH and CDR2 LQKENI. This CDR3 is built from 13 residues. The CDR3 sequence is CASSPTGGDTQYF. CDR3 in DNA: TGTGCCAGCTCACCAACGGGGGGAGATACGCAGTATTTT.

The rearrangement uses TRBV5-1 and TRBJ1-1; D remains unclear. Germline V CDR1 and CDR2: SGHRS, YFSETQ. V shed 6 bases and J shed 0 bases, with 12 bases lying between them. The CDR3 extends over 14 amino acids. CDR3 amino acids: CASTFSAVNTEAFF. DNA for the CDR3: TGCGCCAGCACCTTCTCGGCAGTGAACACTGAAGCTTTCTTT.

The chain couples TRBV7-9 to TRBJ1-2; the match to TRBD1 covers 7 bases. The ends lost 5 bases at V and 4 bases at J; junction bases unmatched: 7. The CDR3 extends over 14 amino acids. Germline V gene lookup returns CDR1 SEHNR and CDR2 FQNEAQ (reference sequence). CDR3 DNA: TGTGCCAGCAGCGGAGGGGGCTCCGGCTATGGCTACACCTTC. This translates into CASSGGGSGYGYTF.